These T cell receptor beta chains were read from a single sample in a study of OX40 agonist ivuxolimab in advanced cancers. Some clones are missing from TCRdb's copy, which holds only in-frame ones; the method was immunoSEQ multiplex PCR. The sample shows 40,000 or so clones, 70% to 90% of them seen only once. This specimen consisted of CD4+ or CD8+ T cells sorted from blood, obtained in a trial of the OX40 agonist ivuxolimab. The receptors were sampled from an adult with an advanced solid tumor such as melanoma, head and neck, liver or kidney cancer. The CDR3 runs from the conserved cysteine through the conserved F or W. The D gene is left open where the match is weak. A clone size is listed for some rows: how often the clone was seen (once, few, many), or a class if it is expanded.

j_gene	d_gene	v_gene	abundance	CDR3nt	CDR3aa
TRBJ2-2	NA	TRBV9	NA	TGTGCCAGCAGCGTCTATTGCCGGGACTGCCTCTGGGTCACCGGGGAGCTGTTTTTT	CASSVYCRDCLWVTGELFF
TRBJ2-1	NA	TRBV7-6	NA	TGTGCCAGCAGCTCAAATAGGGATAATGAGCAGTTCTTC	CASSSNRDNEQFF
TRBJ1-5	NA	TRBV5-6	NA	TGTGCCAGCAGCTTGGCGGGGGCTCTCCTTAGCAATCAGCCCCAGCATTTT	CASSLAGALLSNQPQHF
TRBJ1-5	NA	TRBV28	NA	TGTGCCAGCAGTGTGAGTCCCGGTTATAGCAATCAGCCCCAGCATTTT	CASSVSPGYSNQPQHF
TRBJ2-1	NA	TRBV27	NA	TGTGCCAGCAGTTTGCAGGGGTACCCCAATGAGCAGTTCTTC	CASSLQGYPNEQFF
TRBJ2-7	NA	TRBV10-2	NA	TGCGCCAGCAGTAGGAGGGAGACAGAGTACTACGAGCAGTACTTC	CASSRRETEYYEQYF
TRBJ1-1	NA	TRBV7-2	NA	TGTGCCAGCAGCCCCAACGAGGGGGTCACTGAAGCTTTCTTT	CASSPNEGVTEAFF
TRBJ2-2	NA	TRBV11-2	NA	TGTGCCAGCAGCCCACCGACAGACACCGGGGAGCTGTTTTTT	CASSPPTDTGELFF
TRBJ2-5	TRBD1	TRBV7-8	NA	TGTGCCAGCAGCTTAGAAGACAGGGGGCGAGAGACCCAGTACTTC	CASSLEDRGRETQYF
TRBJ2-3	TRBD2	TRBV4-2	NA	TGTGCCAGCAGCCAAGAGAATTGGCTAGCGGAGCAACCCCGCACAGATACGCAGTATTTT	CASSQENWLAEQPRTDTQYF
TRBJ1-2	TRBD1	TRBV19	NA	TGTGCCAGTAGTACAGGGGGCGACGGCTACACCTTC	CASSTGGDGYTF
TRBJ1-2	TRBD1	TRBV6-1	NA	TGTGCCAGCAGTGGAAACAGGGGCCCACTCAACTATGGCTACACCTTC	CASSGNRGPLNYGYTF
TRBJ1-2	NA	TRBV5-1	NA	TGCGCCAGCAGCTTGGGGTCTTCTAACTATGGCTACACCTTC	CASSLGSSNYGYTF
TRBJ1-5	NA	TRBV5-6	NA	TGTGCCAGCAGCTTGGCTCGTGGGCCAAATCAGCCCCAGCATTTT	CASSLARGPNQPQHF
TRBJ1-1	TRBD1	TRBV11-2	NA	TGTGCCAGCAGCCCCAGGACAGGGCGTAAAACTGAAGCTTTCTTT	CASSPRTGRKTEAFF
TRBJ2-6	TRBD1	TRBV5-4	once	TGTGCCAGCAGCCTGCCCGGGACAGGAAAAGTCTCTGGGGCCAACGTCCTGACTTTC	CASSLPGTGKVSGANVLTF
TRBJ1-1	NA	TRBV6-5	NA	TGTGCCAGCAGTTACCGTGATCCGGACCTAGTCACTGAAGCTTTCTTT	CASSYRDPDLVTEAFF
TRBJ1-4	NA	TRBV4-1	NA	TGCGCCAGCAGACACTCGCCTGGGGGCACTAATGAAAAACTGTTTTTT	CASRHSPGGTNEKLFF
TRBJ2-1	TRBD2	TRBV7-6	NA	TGTGCCAGCAGCTTAAGGGCTAGCGGGGTCTACAATGAGCAGTTCTTC	CASSLRASGVYNEQFF
TRBJ2-7	TRBD1	TRBV19	NA	TGTGCCAGTAGCGGACAGGAATCCTTCTACGAGCAGTACTTC	CASSGQESFYEQYF
TRBJ1-2	TRBD1	TRBV10-2	NA	TGCGCCAGCGGGACAGCCGCTAACTATGGCTACACCTTC	CASGTAANYGYTF
TRBJ1-1	NA	TRBV4-1	NA	TGCGCCAGCAGCCATTGGGGTCAGGGTGTCACTGAAGCTTTCTTT	CASSHWGQGVTEAFF
TRBJ2-3	NA	TRBV18	NA	TGTGCCAGCTCACCTGATTCAGATACGCAGTATTTT	CASSPDSDTQYF
TRBJ2-7	NA	TRBV4-2	NA	TGTGCCAGCAGCTCGGGAGTCCTCGAGCAGTACTTC	CASSSGVLEQYF
TRBJ2-1	NA	TRBV15	NA	TGTGCCACCACCGGGGGCGACCCCTACAATGAGCAGTTCTTC	CATTGGDPYNEQFF
TRBJ1-5	NA	TRBV15	NA	TGTGCCACCAGCAGAGAAAGGCGCCAGCCCCAGCATTTT	CATSRERRQPQHF
TRBJ1-1	NA	TRBV6-5	once	TGTGCCAGCAGTTACTCGAGTTATAGGGGGGACACTGAAGCTTTCTTT	CASSYSSYRGDTEAFF
TRBJ1-6	NA	TRBV2	NA	TGTGCCAGCAGGGACTACAATAATTCACCCCTCCACTTT	CASRDYNNSPLHF
TRBJ2-2	TRBD2	TRBV2	NA	TGTGCCAGCAGTGGAACTAGCGGGGGCCCCCGGGAGCTGTTTTTT	CASSGTSGGPRELFF
TRBJ1-2	NA	TRBV27	NA	TGTGCCAGCAGTTCAACAGGGAGCCCCTTCTATGGCTACACCTTC	CASSSTGSPFYGYTF
TRBJ2-2	NA	TRBV7-9	large	TGTGCCAGCAGCACCCCCACCGGGGAGCTGTTTTTT	CASSTPTGELFF
TRBJ2-5	NA	TRBV7-6	NA	TGTGCCAGCAGCCTACGGGGGGCCCCTCCACAAGAGACCCAGTACTTC	CASSLRGAPPQETQYF
TRBJ1-1	NA	TRBV28	NA	TGTGCCAGCAGTTTAGGGATCCGGGTCGACACTGAAGCTTTCTTT	CASSLGIRVDTEAFF
TRBJ2-7	NA	TRBV7-9	NA	TGTGCCAGCAGCCCCCCCGGACTCCTCTCCTACGAGCAGTACTTC	CASSPPGLLSYEQYF
TRBJ2-2	NA	TRBV5-1	NA	TGCGCCAGCAGCTCGAGGGGGGCGCCGGCCGGGGAGCTGTTTTTT	CASSSRGAPAGELFF
TRBJ1-2	TRBD1	TRBV19	few	TGTGCCAGTAGTCCCCGGGACAGGGGGCAAGGCTACACCTTC	CASSPRDRGQGYTF
TRBJ2-5	NA	TRBV25-1	once	TGTGCCAGCAGTGAATCCCAGGCTAGCGACCAAGAGACCCAGTACTTC	CASSESQASDQETQYF
TRBJ1-1	NA	TRBV2	NA	TGTGCCAGCAGTGAAGATAGGGGGGGGGACACTGAAGCTTTCTTT	CASSEDRGGDTEAFF
TRBJ2-3	NA	TRBV6-4	NA	TGTGCCAGCAGTGAAAGAAGCTCAGATACGCAGTATTTT	CASSERSSDTQYF
TRBJ2-5	NA	TRBV6-1	NA	TGTGCCAGCAGTGAACCCAAGAGGTCAGAGACCCAGTACTTC	CASSEPKRSETQYF
TRBJ2-5	TRBD1	TRBV7-8	NA	TGTGCCAGCAGCTTTACAGGGGGCTACCAAGAGACCCAGTACTTC	CASSFTGGYQETQYF
TRBJ2-2	TRBD2	TRBV7-9	NA	TGTGCCAGCAGCTTACAGCGGGGGCCGAACACCGGGGAGCTGTTTTTT	CASSLQRGPNTGELFF
TRBJ1-1	TRBD1	TRBV27	NA	TGTGCCAGCAGTGCCGGACAGGTTGACACTGAAGCTTTCTTT	CASSAGQVDTEAFF